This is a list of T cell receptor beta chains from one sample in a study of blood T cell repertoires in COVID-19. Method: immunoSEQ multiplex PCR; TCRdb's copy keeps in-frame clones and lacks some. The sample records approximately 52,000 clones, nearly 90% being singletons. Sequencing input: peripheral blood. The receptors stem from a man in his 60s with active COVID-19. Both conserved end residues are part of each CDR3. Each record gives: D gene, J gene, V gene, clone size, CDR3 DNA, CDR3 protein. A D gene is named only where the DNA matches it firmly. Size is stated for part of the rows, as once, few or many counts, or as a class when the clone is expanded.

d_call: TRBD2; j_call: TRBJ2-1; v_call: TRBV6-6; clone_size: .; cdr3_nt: TGTGCCAGCAGTTACCCGACTAGCGGAGGCTACAATGAGCAGTTCTTC; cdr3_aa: CASSYPTSGGYNEQFF
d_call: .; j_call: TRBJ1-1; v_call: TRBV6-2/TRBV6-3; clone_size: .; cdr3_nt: TGTGCCAGCAGTTACTACTGGGAGGCTTTCTTT; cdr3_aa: CASSYYWEAFF
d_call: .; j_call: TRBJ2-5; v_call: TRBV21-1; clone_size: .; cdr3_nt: TGTGCCAGCGAGGGACAGGGGAGACAAGAGACCCAGTACTTC; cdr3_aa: CASEGQGRQETQYF
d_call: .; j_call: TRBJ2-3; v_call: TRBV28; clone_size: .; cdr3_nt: TGTGCCAGCAGTTTGCGGTCTTCCACAGATACGCAGTATTTT; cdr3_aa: CASSLRSSTDTQYF
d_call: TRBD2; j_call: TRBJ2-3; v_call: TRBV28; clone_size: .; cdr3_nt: TGTGCCAGCAGACCTAGCGGGACAGATACGCAGTATTTT; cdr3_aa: CASRPSGTDTQYF
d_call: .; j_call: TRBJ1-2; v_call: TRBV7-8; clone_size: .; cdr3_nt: TGTGCCAGCAGCTTAGGGGGCCGTGAAGGCTACACCTTC; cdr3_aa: CASSLGGREGYTF
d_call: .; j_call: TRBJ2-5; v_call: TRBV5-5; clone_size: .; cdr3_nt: TGTGCCAGCAGCTACGGACTTCACCAAGAGACCCAGTACTTC; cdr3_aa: CASSYGLHQETQYF
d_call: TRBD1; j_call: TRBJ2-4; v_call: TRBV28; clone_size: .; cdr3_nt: TGTGCCAGCAGTTTACCAGGGGGAAAAAACATTCAGTACTTC; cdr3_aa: CASSLPGGKNIQYF
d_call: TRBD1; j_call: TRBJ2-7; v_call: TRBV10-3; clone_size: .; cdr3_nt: TGTGCCATCAGCCGGGACAGGGTCCGCGAGCAGTACTTC; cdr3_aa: CAISRDRVREQYF
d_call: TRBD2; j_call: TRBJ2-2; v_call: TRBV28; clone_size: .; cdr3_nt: TGTGCCAGCAGTATCCCGGGACTACCAGAGCTGTTTTTT; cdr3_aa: CASSIPGLPELFF
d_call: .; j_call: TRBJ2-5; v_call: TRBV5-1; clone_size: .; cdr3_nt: TGCGCCAGCAGCGGAAATGTAGGGGCCGAGACCCAGTACTTC; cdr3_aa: CASSGNVGAETQYF
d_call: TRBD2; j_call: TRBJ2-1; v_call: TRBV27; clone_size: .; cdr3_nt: TGTGCCAGCAGTTTGACCAGCGGGAGGAGCTCCTACAATGAGCAGTTCTTC; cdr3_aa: CASSLTSGRSSYNEQFF
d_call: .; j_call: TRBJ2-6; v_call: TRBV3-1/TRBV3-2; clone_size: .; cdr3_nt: TGTGCCAGCAGCCCGTCACGGGGTGGGGCCAACGTCCTGACTTTC; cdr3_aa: CASSPSRGGANVLTF
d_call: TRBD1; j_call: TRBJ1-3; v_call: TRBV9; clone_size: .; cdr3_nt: TGTGCCAGCAGCGACCGACAGGGGAAGATAAGAAACACCATATATTTT; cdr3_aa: CASSDRQGKIRNTIYF
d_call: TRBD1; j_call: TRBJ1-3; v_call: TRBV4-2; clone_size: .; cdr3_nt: TGTGCCAGCAGCCAAGTGGTCGGGACAGCACTTAACACCATATATTTT; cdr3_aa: CASSQVVGTALNTIYF
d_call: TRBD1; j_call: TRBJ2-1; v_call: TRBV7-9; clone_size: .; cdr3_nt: TGTGCCAGCAGCTTATGGACAGGGCCTGTGAATGAGCAGTTCTTC; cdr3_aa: CASSLWTGPVNEQFF
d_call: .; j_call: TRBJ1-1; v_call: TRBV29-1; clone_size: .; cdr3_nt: TGCAGCCTGGTGATAGGGAGTAGGAGGACTGAAGCTTTCTTT; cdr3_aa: CSLVIGSRRTEAFF
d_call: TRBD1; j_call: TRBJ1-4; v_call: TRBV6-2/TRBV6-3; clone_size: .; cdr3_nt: TGTGCCAGCAGTCCCCCCGGGACAGTAAATGAAAAACTGTTTTTT; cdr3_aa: CASSPPGTVNEKLFF
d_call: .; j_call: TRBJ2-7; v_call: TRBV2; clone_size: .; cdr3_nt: TGTGCCAGCAGTGAACGGGAGATTCCCCCCTACGAGCAGTACTTC; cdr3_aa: CASSEREIPPYEQYF
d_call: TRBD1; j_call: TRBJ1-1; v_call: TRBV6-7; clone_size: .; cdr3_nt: TGTGCCAGCAGTTACGCGAGGGGGCATCCGAACACTGAAGCTTTCTTT; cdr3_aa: CASSYARGHPNTEAFF
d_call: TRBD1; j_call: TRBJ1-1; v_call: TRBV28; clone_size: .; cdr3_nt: TGTGCCAGCTTTGTATCAGGGGGTACCACTGAAGCTTTCTTT; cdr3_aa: CASFVSGGTTEAFF
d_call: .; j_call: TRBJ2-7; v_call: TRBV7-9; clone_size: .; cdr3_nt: TGTGCCAGCAGCTTATCTTACGAGCAGTACTTC; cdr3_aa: CASSLSYEQYF
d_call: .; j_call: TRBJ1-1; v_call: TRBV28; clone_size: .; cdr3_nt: TGTGCCAGCAGTTTATTAGGCGGGTCGAACACTGAAGCTTTCTTT; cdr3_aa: CASSLLGGSNTEAFF
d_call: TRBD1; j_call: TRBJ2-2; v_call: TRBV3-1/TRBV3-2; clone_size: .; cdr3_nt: TGTGCCAGCAGCCCTCGTGGTAGGGGGCGCACCGGGGAGCTGTTTTTT; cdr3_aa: CASSPRGRGRTGELFF
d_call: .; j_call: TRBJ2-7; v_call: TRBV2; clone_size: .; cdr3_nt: TGTGCCAGCAGGGGTACAGGGTCAGCGGGAGAGCAGTACTTC; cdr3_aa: CASRGTGSAGEQYF
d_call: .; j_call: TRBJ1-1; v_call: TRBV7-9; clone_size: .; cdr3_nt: TGTGCCAGCAGCTCAGAGGCTAACACTGAAGCTTTCTTT; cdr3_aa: CASSSEANTEAFF
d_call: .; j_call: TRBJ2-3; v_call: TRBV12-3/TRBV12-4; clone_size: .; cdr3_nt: TGTGCCAGCAGTTTTAACTACGATACGCAGTATTTT; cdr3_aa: CASSFNYDTQYF
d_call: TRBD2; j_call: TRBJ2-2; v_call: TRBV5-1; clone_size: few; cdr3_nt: TGCGCCAGCAGCCCGGGACTAGCGGGAGTGCACGGGGAGCTGTTTTTT; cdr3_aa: CASSPGLAGVHGELFF
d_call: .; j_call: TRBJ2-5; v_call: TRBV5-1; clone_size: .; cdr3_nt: TGCGCCAGCAGCCCCGTAAGTGCTCAGGAGACCCAGTACTTC; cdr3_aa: CASSPVSAQETQYF
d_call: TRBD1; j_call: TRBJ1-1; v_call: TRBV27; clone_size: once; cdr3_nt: TGTGCCAGCAGTTGGGGACAGAGGAACACTGAAGCTTTCTTT; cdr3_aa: CASSWGQRNTEAFF
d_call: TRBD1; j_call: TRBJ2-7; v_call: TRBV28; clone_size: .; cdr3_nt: TGTGCCAGCAGTACTCAGGGACAGGGGGTTCCTTACGAGCAGTACTTC; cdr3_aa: CASSTQGQGVPYEQYF
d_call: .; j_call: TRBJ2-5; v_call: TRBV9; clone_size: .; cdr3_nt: TGTGCCAGCAGCGTCTGGGGGCAGGACCAAGAGACCCAGTACTTC; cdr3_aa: CASSVWGQDQETQYF
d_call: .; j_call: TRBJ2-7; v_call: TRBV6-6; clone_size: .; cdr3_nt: TGTGCCAGCAGTTACTCAAGCAGGGAGGACGAGCAGTACTTC; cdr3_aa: CASSYSSREDEQYF
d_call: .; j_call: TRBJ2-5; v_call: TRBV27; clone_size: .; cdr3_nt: TGTGCCAGCAGCCGAGTCGGGGTGGCCCAGTACTTC; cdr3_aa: CASSRVGVAQYF
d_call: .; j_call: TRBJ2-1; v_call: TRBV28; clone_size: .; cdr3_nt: TGTGCCAGCAGTCCTAGGACTGCTAGCTCCTACAATGAGCAGTTCTTC; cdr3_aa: CASSPRTASSYNEQFF
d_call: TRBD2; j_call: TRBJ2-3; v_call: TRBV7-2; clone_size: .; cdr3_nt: TGTGCCAGCAGCCCCGGGACTATGCCAGATACGCAGTATTTT; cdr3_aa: CASSPGTMPDTQYF
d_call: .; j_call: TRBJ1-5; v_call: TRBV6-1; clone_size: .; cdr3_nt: TGTGCCAGCAGTGAAACTCGACAGTTTCAGCCCCAGCATTTT; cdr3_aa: CASSETRQFQPQHF
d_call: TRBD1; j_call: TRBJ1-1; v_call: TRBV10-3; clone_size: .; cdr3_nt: TGTGCCACTGACAGAGGACAGGCGAACACTGAAGCTTTCTTT; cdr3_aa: CATDRGQANTEAFF
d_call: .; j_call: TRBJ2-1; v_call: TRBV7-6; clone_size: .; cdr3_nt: TGTGCCAGCAGTCAAGCCTTAAAACAGGGCCATGAGCAGTTCTTC; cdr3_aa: CASSQALKQGHEQFF
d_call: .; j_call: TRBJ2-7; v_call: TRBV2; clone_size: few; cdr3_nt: TGTGCCAGCAGTGGACTGATCGGGTACGAGCAGTACTTC; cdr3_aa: CASSGLIGYEQYF
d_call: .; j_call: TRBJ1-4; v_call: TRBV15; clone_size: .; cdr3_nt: TGTGCCACCAGCGGCCGTATAGGGGAATTCGCTAATGAAAAACTGTTTTTT; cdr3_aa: CATSGRIGEFANEKLFF
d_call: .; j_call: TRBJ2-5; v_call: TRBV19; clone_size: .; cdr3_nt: TGTGCCAGTAGTAAAGCCCCCTTGTCGGAGACCCAGTACTTC; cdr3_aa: CASSKAPLSETQYF
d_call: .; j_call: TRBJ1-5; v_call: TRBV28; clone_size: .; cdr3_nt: TGTGCCAGCAGCCGGGACTTCAATCAGCCCCAGCATTTT; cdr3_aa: CASSRDFNQPQHF
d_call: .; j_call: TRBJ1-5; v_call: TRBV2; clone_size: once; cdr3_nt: TGTGCCAGCAGTGTGAGGGAGGTGGGCAATCAGCCCCAGCATTTT; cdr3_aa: CASSVREVGNQPQHF
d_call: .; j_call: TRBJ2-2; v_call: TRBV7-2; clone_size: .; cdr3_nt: TGTGCCAGCAGCCTAGCTTGGGGGGTAGACGGGGAGCTGTTTTTT; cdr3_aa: CASSLAWGVDGELFF
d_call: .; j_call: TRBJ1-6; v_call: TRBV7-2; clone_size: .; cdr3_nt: TGTGCCAGCAGCCCAGGGACAAATAGTCCACCCCTCCACTTT; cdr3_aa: CASSPGTNSPPLHF
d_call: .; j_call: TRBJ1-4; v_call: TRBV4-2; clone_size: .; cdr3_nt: TGTGCCAGCAGCCAAGCGGTTAGCGATCCTAATGAAAAACTGTTTTTT; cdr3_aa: CASSQAVSDPNEKLFF
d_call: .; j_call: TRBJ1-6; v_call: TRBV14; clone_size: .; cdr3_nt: TGTGCCAGCAGCCAAGAAGAGGAGGCAAATTCACCCCTCCACTTT; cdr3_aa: CASSQEEEANSPLHF
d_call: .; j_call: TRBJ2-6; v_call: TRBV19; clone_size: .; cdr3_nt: TGTGCCAGTAGTATGCGGGAACCCAACGTCCTGACTTTC; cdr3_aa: CASSMREPNVLTF
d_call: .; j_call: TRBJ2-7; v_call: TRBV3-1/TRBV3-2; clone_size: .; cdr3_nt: TGTGCCAGCAGCCAATTACTAGGCTACGAGCAGTACTTC; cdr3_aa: CASSQLLGYEQYF
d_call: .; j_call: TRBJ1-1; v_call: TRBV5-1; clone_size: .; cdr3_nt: TGCGCCAGCAGCTTCGGGGGGACCTCTGAAGCTTTCTTT; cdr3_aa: CASSFGGTSEAFF
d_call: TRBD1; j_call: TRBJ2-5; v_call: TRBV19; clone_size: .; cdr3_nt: TGTGCCAGTAGTATGGGGGCCGGGACAGGGGCCGAGACCCAGTACTTC; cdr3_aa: CASSMGAGTGAETQYF
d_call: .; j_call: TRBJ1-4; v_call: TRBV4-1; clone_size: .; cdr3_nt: TGCGCCAGCAGCCAAGGTTACCGATTGGGCCAGGGTGATGAAAAACTGTTTTTT; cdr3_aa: CASSQGYRLGQGDEKLFF
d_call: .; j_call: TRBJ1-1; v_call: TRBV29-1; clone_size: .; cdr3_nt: TGCAGCGTTGTAAGGGGACAATACACTGAAGCTTTCTTT; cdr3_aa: CSVVRGQYTEAFF
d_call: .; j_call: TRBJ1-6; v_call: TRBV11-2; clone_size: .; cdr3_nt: TGTGCCAGCAGCTTGGGGACAAACTATAATTCACCCCTCCACTTT; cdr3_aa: CASSLGTNYNSPLHF
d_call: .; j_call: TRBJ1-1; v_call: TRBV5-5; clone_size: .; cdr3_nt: TGTGCCAGCAGCTTGGTAGATAACACTGAAGCTTTCTTT; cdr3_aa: CASSLVDNTEAFF
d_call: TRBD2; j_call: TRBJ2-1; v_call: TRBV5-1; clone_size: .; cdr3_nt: TGCGCCAGCAAAGGCGGGAGGGCTTCCGATGAGCAGTTCTTC; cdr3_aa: CASKGGRASDEQFF
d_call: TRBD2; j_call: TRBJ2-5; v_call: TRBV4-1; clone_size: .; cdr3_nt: TGCGCCAGCAGCCAAGATTGGGGGGGAGGAGAGACCCAGTACTTC; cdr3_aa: CASSQDWGGGETQYF
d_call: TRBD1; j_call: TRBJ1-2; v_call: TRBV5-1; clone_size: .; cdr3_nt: TGCGCCAGCAGGGCGGCCACAGGGGGCGCTGGCTACACCTTC; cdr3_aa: CASRAATGGAGYTF